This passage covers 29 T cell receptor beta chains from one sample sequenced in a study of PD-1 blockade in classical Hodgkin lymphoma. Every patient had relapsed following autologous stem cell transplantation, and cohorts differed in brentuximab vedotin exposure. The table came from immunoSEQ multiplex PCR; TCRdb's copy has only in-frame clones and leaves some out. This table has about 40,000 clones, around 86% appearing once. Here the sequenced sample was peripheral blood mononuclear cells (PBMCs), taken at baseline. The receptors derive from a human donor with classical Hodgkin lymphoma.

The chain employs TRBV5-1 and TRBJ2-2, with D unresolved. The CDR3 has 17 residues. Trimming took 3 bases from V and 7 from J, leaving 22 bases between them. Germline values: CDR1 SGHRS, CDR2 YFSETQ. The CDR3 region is CASSSDLTVNGFGELFF. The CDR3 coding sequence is TGCGCCAGCAGCTCCGATTTAACCGTAAACGGATTCGGGGAGCTGTTTTTT.

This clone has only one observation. DNA for the CDR3: TGTGCCATCACCCCTGGTGGGCGCCGGGCCACTGAAGCTTTCTTT. Amino acids: CAITPGGRRATEAFF. V is TRBV10-3 and J is TRBJ1-1; D remains unclear. Germline CDR1 reads ENHRY; CDR2 reads SYGVKD. The CDR3 extends over 15 amino acids. Trimming removed 7 bases at V and 4 bases at J, with 19 bases between.

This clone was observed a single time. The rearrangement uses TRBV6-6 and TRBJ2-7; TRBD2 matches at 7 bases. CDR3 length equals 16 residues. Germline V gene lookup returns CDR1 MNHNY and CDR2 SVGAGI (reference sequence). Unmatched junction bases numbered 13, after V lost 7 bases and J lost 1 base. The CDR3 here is CASTIFAGGSSYEQYF. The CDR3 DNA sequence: TGTGCCAGCACCATTTTCGCCGGGGGGAGTTCCTACGAGCAGTACTTC.

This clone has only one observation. CDR3 loop: CASSLGTVPLGNTIYF. CDR3 DNA: TGTGCCAGCAGCTTGGGCACAGTGCCCTTGGGAAACACCATATATTTT. The chain is built from TRBV7-6 and TRBJ1-3; the D is unclear. The length of the CDR3 is 16 residues. Trimming cost V 3 bases and J 4 bases, with 16 bases left between them. Germline V lookup: CDR1 SGHVS, CDR2 FNYEAQ.

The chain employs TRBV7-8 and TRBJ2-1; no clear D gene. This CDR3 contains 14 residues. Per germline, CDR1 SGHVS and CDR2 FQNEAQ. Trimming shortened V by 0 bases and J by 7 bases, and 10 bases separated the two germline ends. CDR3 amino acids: CASSLAGDGNEQFF. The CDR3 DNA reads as TGTGCCAGCAGCTTAGCGGGCGACGGAAATGAGCAGTTCTTC. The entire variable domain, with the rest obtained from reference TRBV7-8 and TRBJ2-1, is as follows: GAGVSQSPRYKVAKRGQDVALRCDPISGHVSLFWYQQALGQGPEFLTYFQNEAQLDKSGLPSDRFFAERPEGSVSTLKIQRTQQEDSAVYLCASSLAGDGNEQFFGPGTRLTVL.

CDR3 nucleotide sequence: TGTGCCAGCAGTGGGGGGCCCTACAATGAGCAGTTCTTC. This sequence encodes CASSGGPYNEQFF. V gene TRBV2 combines with J gene TRBJ2-1; D perhaps matches TRBD1 (6 bases). V lost 4 bases and J lost 2, with 6 bases in between. Germline V lookup: CDR1 SNHLY, CDR2 FYNNEI. The CDR3 has 13 amino acids.

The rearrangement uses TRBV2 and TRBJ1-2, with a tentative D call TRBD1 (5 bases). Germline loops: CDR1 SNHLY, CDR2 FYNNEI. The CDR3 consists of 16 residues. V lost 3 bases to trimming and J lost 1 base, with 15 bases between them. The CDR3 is CASSESGTQNNYGYTF. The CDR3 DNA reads TGTGCCAGCAGTGAGTCGGGGACCCAGAATAACTATGGCTACACCTTC.

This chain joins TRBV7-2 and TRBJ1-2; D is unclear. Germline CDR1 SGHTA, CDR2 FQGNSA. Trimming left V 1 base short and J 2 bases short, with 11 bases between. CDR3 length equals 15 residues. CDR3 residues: CASSLGRGLNYGYTF. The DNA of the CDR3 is TGTGCCAGCAGCTTAGGGCGGGGTTTAAACTATGGCTACACCTTC.

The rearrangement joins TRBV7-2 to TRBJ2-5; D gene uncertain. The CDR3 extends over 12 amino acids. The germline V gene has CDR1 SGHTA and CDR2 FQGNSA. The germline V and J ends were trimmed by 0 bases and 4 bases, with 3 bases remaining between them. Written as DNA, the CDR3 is TGTGCCAGCAGCTTAGCGGCAGAGACCCAGTACTTC. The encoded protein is CASSLAAETQYF.

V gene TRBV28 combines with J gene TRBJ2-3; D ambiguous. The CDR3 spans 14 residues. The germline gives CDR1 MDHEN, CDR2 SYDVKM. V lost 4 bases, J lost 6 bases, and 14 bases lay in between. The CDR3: CASSSPPMSDTQYF. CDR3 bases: TGTGCCAGCAGTTCCCCACCTATGTCGGATACGCAGTATTTT.

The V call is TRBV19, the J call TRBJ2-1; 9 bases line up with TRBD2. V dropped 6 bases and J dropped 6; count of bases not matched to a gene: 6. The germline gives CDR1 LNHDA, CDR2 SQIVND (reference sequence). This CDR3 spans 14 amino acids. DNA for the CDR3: TGTGCCAGTAGAGATAGCGGGAGTTCCAATGAGCAGTTCTTC. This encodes CASRDSGSSNEQFF.

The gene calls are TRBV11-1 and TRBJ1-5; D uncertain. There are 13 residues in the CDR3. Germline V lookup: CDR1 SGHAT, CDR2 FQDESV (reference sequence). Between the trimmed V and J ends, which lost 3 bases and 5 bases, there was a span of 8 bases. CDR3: CASSFAEDQPQHF. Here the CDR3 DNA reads TGTGCCAGCAGCTTTGCTGAGGATCAGCCCCAGCATTTT. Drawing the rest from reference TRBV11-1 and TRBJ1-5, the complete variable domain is EAEVAQSPRYKITEKSQAVAFWCDPISGHATLYWYRQILGQGPELLVQFQDESVVDDSQLPKDRFSAERLKGVDSTLKIQPAELGDSAMYLCASSFAEDQPQHFGDGTRLSIL.

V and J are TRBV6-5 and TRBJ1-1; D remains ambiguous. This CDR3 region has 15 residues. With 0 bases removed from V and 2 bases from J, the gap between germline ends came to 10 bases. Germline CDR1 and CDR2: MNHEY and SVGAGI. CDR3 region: CASSYSRGPNTEAFF. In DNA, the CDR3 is TGTGCCAGCAGTTACTCGAGAGGGCCAAACACTGAAGCTTTCTTT.

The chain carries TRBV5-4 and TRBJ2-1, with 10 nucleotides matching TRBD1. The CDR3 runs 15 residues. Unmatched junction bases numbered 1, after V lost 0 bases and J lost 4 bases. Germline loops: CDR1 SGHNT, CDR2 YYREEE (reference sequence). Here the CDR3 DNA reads TGTGCCAGCAGCTTGGGGACAGGGGGTTACAATGAGCAGTTCTTC. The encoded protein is CASSLGTGGYNEQFF.

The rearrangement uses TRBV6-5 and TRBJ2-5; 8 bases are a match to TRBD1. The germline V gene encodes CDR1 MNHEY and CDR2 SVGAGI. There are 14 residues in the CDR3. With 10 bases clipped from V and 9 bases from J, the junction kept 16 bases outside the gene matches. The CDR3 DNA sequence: TGTGCCACCCGAGACAGGGGCCCCTCAAGAGCCCAGTACTTC. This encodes CATRDRGPSRAQYF.

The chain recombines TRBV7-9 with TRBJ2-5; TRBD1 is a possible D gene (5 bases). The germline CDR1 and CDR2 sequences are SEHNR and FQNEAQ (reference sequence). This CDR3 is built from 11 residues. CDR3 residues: CAAGSQETQYF. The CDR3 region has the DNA TGTGCTGCAGGGTCTCAAGAGACCCAGTACTTC.

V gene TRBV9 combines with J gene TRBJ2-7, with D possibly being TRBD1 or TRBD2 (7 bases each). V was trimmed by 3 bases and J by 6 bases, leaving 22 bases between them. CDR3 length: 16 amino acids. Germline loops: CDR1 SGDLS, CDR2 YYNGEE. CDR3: CASSARQGGGLGEQYF. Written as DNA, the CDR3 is TGTGCCAGCAGCGCCAGACAGGGAGGGGGGTTAGGCGAGCAGTACTTC.

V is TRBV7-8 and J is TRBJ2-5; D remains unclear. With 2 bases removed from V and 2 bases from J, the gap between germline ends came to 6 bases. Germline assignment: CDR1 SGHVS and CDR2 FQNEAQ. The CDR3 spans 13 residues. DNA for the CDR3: TGTGCCAGCAGCTTAAACTTTCAAGAGACCCAGTACTTC. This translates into CASSLNFQETQYF.

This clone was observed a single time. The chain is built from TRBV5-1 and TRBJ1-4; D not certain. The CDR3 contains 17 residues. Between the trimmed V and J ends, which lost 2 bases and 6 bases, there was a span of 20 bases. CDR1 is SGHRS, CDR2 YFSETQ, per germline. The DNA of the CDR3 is TGCGCCAGCAGCTTAGTAGTTGGAGCAGGAGTTTATGAAAAACTGTTTTTT. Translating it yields CASSLVVGAGVYEKLFF.

CDR3 coding DNA: TGTGCCAGCAGTTACACTCCGAATCAGCCCCAGCATTTT. As protein: CASSYTPNQPQHF. The rearrangement links TRBV6-9 to TRBJ1-5; no definite D call. V was cut by 3 bases and J by 4 bases, with 7 bases left in between. Germline V gene data show CDR1 as MNHGY and CDR2 as SVAAGI. The CDR3 spans 13 residues.

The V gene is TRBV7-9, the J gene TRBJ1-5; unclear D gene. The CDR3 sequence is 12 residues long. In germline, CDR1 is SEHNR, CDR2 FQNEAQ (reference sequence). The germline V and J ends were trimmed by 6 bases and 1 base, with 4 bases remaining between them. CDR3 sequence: CASSQSNQPQHF. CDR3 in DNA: TGTGCCAGCAGTCAGAGCAATCAGCCCCAGCATTTT.

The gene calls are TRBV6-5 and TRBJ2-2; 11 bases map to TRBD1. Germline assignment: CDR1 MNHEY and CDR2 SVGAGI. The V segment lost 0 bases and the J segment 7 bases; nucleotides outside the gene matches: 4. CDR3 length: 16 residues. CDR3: CASSYSWDRGGGELFF. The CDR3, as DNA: TGTGCCAGCAGTTACTCCTGGGACAGGGGGGGCGGGGAGCTGTTTTTT.

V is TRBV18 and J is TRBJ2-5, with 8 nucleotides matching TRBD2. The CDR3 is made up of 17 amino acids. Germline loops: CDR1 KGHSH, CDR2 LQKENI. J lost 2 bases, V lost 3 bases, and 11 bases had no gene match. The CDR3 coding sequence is TGTGCCAGCTCACCCCTTCGGGTAGCGGGACTTCAAGAGACCCAGTACTTC. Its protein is CASSPLRVAGLQETQYF.

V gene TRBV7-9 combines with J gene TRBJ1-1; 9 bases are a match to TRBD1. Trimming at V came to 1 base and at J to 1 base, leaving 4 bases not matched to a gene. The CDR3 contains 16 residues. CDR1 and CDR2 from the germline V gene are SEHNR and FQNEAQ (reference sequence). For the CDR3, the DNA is TGTGCCAGCAGCTTAGTGGGGACAGGGCCGAACACTGAAGCTTTCTTT. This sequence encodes CASSLVGTGPNTEAFF. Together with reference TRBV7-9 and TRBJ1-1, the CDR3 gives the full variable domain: DTGVSQNPRHKITKRGQNVTFRCDPISEHNRLYWYRQTLGQGPEFLTYFQNEAQLEKSRLLSDRFSAERPKGSFSTLEIQRTEQGDSAMYLCASSLVGTGPNTEAFFGQGTRLTVV.

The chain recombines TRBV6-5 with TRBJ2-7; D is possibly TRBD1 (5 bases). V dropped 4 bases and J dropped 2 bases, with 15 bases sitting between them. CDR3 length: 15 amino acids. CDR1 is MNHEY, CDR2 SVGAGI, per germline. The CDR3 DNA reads TGTGCCAGCAGTTCACTCAGGGAACTTCCCTACGAGCAGTACTTC. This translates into CASSSLRELPYEQYF.

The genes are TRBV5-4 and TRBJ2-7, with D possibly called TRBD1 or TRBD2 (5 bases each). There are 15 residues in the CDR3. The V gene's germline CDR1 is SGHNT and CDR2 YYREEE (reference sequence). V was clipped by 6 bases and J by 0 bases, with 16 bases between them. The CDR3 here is CASTSRGESSYEQYF. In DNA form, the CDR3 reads TGTGCCAGCACCTCTCGGGGCGAAAGCTCCTACGAGCAGTACTTC. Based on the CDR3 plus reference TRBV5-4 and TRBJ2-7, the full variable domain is ETGVTQSPTHLIKTRGQQVTLRCSSQSGHNTVSWYQQALGQGPQFIFQYYREEENGRGNFPPRFSGLQFPNYSSELNVNALELDDSALYLCASTSRGESSYEQYFGPGTRLTVT.

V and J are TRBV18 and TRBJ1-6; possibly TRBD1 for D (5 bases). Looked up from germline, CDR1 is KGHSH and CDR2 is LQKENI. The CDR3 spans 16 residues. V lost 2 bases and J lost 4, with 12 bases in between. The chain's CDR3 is CASSPIPGLYNSPLHF. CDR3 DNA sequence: TGTGCCAGCTCACCAATTCCGGGACTGTATAATTCACCCCTCCACTTT. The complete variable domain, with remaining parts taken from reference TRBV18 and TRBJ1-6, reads NAGVMQNPRHLVRRRGQEARLRCSPMKGHSHVYWYRQLPEEGLKFMVYLQKENIIDESGMPKERFSAEFPKEGPSILRIQQVVRGDSAAYFCASSPIPGLYNSPLHFGNGTRLTVT.

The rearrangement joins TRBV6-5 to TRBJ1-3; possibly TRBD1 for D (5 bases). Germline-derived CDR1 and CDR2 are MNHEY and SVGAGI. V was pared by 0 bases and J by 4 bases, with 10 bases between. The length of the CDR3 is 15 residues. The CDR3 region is CASSYSRQSGNTIYF. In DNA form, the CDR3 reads TGTGCCAGCAGTTACTCGCGACAGTCGGGAAACACCATATATTTT.

CDR3 residues: CASSLIRAGGSYEQYF. Written as DNA, the CDR3 is TGTGCCAGCAGTCTGATCCGGGCAGGGGGCTCCTACGAGCAGTACTTC. The chain uses TRBV28 and TRBJ2-7; 7 bases map to TRBD1. Germline V gene sequence: CDR1 MDHEN, CDR2 SYDVKM. Trimming at V came to 5 bases and at J to 0 bases, leaving 10 bases not matched to a gene. This CDR3 is 16 amino acids long.